Shown below are 30 T cell receptor beta chains from a single sample sequenced in a study of cytomegalovirus exposure and HLA in healthy donors. 60 Vbeta and 13 Jbeta primers were used in PCR. The protocol was immunoSEQ multiplex PCR, while the TCRdb copy is restricted to in-frame clones and leaves out a portion. The sample lists 85,000 to 100,000 clones; more than 60% were seen once. The specimen was PBMCs. These receptors originate from a man in his 60s in good health and CMV-seropositive.

Here the CDR3 reads CASSMIGGRDRGPLSYNEQFF. CDR3 in DNA: TGTGCCAGTAGTATGATCGGGGGCAGGGACAGGGGACCCCTCTCCTACAATGAGCAGTTCTTC. The J gene is TRBJ2-1, the V gene TRBV19, with 10 positions matching TRBD1. There are 21 residues in the CDR3. Germline trimming cut 3 bases from V and 0 bases from J; bases unmatched to any gene: 17. Germline-derived CDR1 and CDR2 are LNHDA and SQIVND (reference sequence).

The V call is TRBV12-5, the J call TRBJ2-1; the D gene is possibly TRBD2 (6 bases). Germline V gene data show CDR1 as LGHNT and CDR2 as FRNRAP. Trimming left V 5 bases short and J 1 base short, with 12 bases between. The CDR3 loop spans 15 amino acids. CDR3 coding DNA: TGTGCTAGTGGTCCGGGGGTAGGGTCCTACAATGAGCAGTTCTTC. This sequence encodes CASGPGVGSYNEQFF. The entire variable domain, with the rest obtained from reference TRBV12-5 and TRBJ2-1, is as follows: DARVTQTPRHKVTEMGQEVTMRCQPILGHNTVFWYRQTMMQGLELLAYFRNRAPLDDSGMPKDRFSAEMPDATLATLKIQPSEPRDSAVYFCASGPGVGSYNEQFFGPGTRLTVL.

This chain joins TRBV7-9 and TRBJ1-2; TRBD1 matches 7 bases. The CDR3 consists of 14 residues. Looked up from germline, CDR1 is SEHNR and CDR2 is FQNEAQ (reference sequence). With V trimmed by 3 bases and J by 3 bases, 4 bases remained unmatched. The CDR3 region has the DNA TGTGCCAGCAGCTTTGAAGGGACAGACTATGGCTACACCTTC. Protein product: CASSFEGTDYGYTF. Full variable domain (remainder filled in from reference TRBV7-9 and TRBJ1-2): DTGVSQNPRHKITKRGQNVTFRCDPISEHNRLYWYRQTLGQGPEFLTYFQNEAQLEKSRLLSDRFSAERPKGSFSTLEIQRTEQGDSAMYLCASSFEGTDYGYTFGSGTRLTVV.

The gene calls are TRBV18 and TRBJ2-7; a weak D match, TRBD2 (5 bases). The CDR3 runs 14 residues. The V gene's germline CDR1 is KGHSH and CDR2 LQKENI. Trimming left V 4 bases short and J 0 bases short, with 10 bases between. CDR3 amino acids: CASSLRRDSYEQYF. The CDR3 region has the DNA TGTGCCAGCTCACTACGACGGGACTCCTACGAGCAGTACTTC. The full variable domain, its missing parts supplied by reference TRBV18 and TRBJ2-7, is NAGVMQNPRHLVRRRGQEARLRCSPMKGHSHVYWYRQLPEEGLKFMVYLQKENIIDESGMPKERFSAEFPKEGPSILRIQQVVRGDSAAYFCASSLRRDSYEQYFGPGTRLTVT.

The J gene is TRBJ1-6, the V gene TRBV18; TRBD1 might be the D (5 bases). Trimming pared 0 bases from V and 10 bases from J, leaving 10 bases between. The CDR3 covers 14 residues. The V gene's germline CDR1 is KGHSH and CDR2 LQKENI. DNA for the CDR3: TGTGCCAGCTCACCACCGTCAGGGCACTCACCCCTCCACTTT. It is translated as CASSPPSGHSPLHF.

The chain joins TRBV29-1 to TRBJ1-4, with D possibly matching TRBD1 (5 bases). The CDR3 is 14 amino acids. V lost 4 bases, J lost 7 bases, and 16 bases lay in between. In germline, CDR1 is SQVTM, CDR2 ANQGSEA. The CDR3 DNA reads as TGCAGCGTTGTGGACACTCAGGAAGGTGAAAAACTGTTTTTT. Residues: CSVVDTQEGEKLFF.

This chain joins TRBV5-1 and TRBJ2-7, with 10 bases lining up with TRBD1. CDR3 length: 15 residues. The V gene end was trimmed by 2 bases and the J gene end by 2 bases; junction bases not matched to a gene: 4. Germline lookup yields CDR1 SGHRS and CDR2 YFSETQ. The CDR3 bases are TGCGCCAGCAGCTTAGGACAGGGGGTAACCTACGAGCAGTACTTC. Protein product: CASSLGQGVTYEQYF.

The chain links TRBV5-1 to TRBJ1-2; D possibly corresponds to TRBD1 (6 bases). Germline loops: CDR1 SGHRS, CDR2 YFSETQ. Trimming stripped 4 bases from V and 6 bases from J, with 13 bases between. The CDR3 is 13 residues long. The CDR3 region is CASSPTGLNGYTF. The DNA of the CDR3 is TGCGCCAGCAGCCCCACAGGGCTAAATGGCTACACCTTC.

V gene TRBV7-2 combines with J gene TRBJ2-2; TRBD2 matches at 15 bases. With V trimmed by 5 bases and J by 6 bases, 4 bases remained unmatched. Germline loops: CDR1 SGHTA, CDR2 FQGNSA. The CDR3 length is 16 residues. CDR3 amino acids: CASSPWTSGGAGELFF. The DNA for the CDR3 is TGTGCCAGCAGCCCCTGGACTAGCGGGGGGGCCGGGGAGCTGTTTTTT.

The rearrangement uses TRBV9 and TRBJ2-2, with unresolved D. V lost 4 bases to trimming and J lost 3 bases, with 10 bases between them. In germline, CDR1 is SGDLS, CDR2 YYNGEE. CDR3 size: 14 residues. The CDR3 DNA reads as TGTGCCAGCAGCCCACCCGCGGACACCGGGGAGCTGTTTTTT. This translates into CASSPPADTGELFF.

This rearrangement joins TRBV19 to TRBJ2-7; 8 bases agree with TRBD2. This CDR3 comprises 15 residues. V shed 6 bases, J shed 4 bases, and the junction held 11 bases outside the gene matches. The V gene's germline CDR1 is LNHDA and CDR2 SQIVND (reference sequence). Here the CDR3 reads CASRSGTSGFYEQYF. In DNA, the CDR3 is TGTGCCAGTAGATCGGGAACTAGCGGATTTTACGAGCAGTACTTC.

This chain joins TRBV6-4 and TRBJ1-6; perhaps TRBD1 as D (5 bases). The V and J ends lost 3 bases and 7 bases respectively, with 16 bases between them. Germline V gene data show CDR1 as MRHNA and CDR2 as SNTAGT. The CDR3 spans 16 residues. This CDR3 is CASSELGRGSNSPLHF. CDR3 DNA: TGTGCCAGCAGTGAGTTAGGGAGGGGTTCCAATTCACCCCTCCACTTT.

CDR3 amino acids: CASSYQEKLFF. The CDR3 region has the DNA TGTGCCAGCAGCTACCAGGAAAAACTGTTTTTT. The chain combines TRBV6-6 with TRBJ1-4; D unresolved. The V end was cut by 6 bases, the J end by 8 bases, with 7 bases between. The germline V gene encodes CDR1 MNHNY and CDR2 SVGAGI (reference sequence). The CDR3 sequence is 11 residues long.

For this clone: One junction end does not reproduce the germline sequence, and a read error may be involved. Other DNA sequences of this sample code for an identical CDR3. The genes are TRBV5-1 and TRBJ2-1; TRBD2 agrees at 7 bases. The CDR3 is 15 residues long. The germline gives CDR1 SGHRS, CDR2 YFSETQ. CDR3 amino acids: CASSLGGNSYNEQFF. CDR3 bases: TGTGCCAGCAGCTTGGGAGGGAATTCCTACAATGAGCAGTTCTTC. The whole variable domain, filled in from reference TRBV5-1 and TRBJ2-1, reads KAGVTQTPRYLIKTRGQQVTLSCSPISGHRSVSWYQQTPGQGLQFLFEYFSETQRNKGNFPGRFSGRQFSNSRSEMNVSTLELGDSALYLCASSLGGNSYNEQFFGPGTRLTVL.

V and J are TRBV7-9 and TRBJ2-5; D not resolved. In germline, CDR1 is SEHNR, CDR2 FQNEAQ (reference sequence). The CDR3 spans 15 residues. V lost 1 base and J lost 3, with 12 bases in between. The CDR3 is CASSLGQVPEETQYF. In nucleotides, the CDR3 is TGTGCCAGCAGCTTAGGGCAGGTCCCTGAAGAGACCCAGTACTTC.

This chain links TRBV7-9 with TRBJ2-2; TRBD1 might be the D (5 bases). Trimming took 1 base from V and 6 from J, leaving 9 bases between them. Germline CDR1 and CDR2: SEHNR and FQNEAQ (reference sequence). The CDR3 length is 14 residues. The CDR3 sequence is CASSLVWGSGELFF. CDR3 DNA: TGTGCCAGCAGCTTAGTATGGGGCTCCGGGGAGCTGTTTTTT.

Here the CDR3 DNA reads TGCGCCAGCAGCCAAACAGGGAATCGAGCCGAGCAGTACTTC. It is translated as CASSQTGNRAEQYF. V usage is TRBV4-1 and J usage is TRBJ2-7; D perhaps matches TRBD1 (6 bases). Germline CDR1 is MGHRA and CDR2 is YSYEKL. CDR3 size: 14 residues. V lost 2 bases, J lost 6 bases, and 14 bases lay in between.

J is TRBJ1-1 and V is TRBV2; D gene uncertain. The CDR3 runs 12 residues. V lost 7 bases, J lost 3 bases, and 9 bases lay in between. Germline V CDR1 and CDR2: SNHLY, FYNNEI. The CDR3: CASMPRYTEAFF. The CDR3 DNA reads as TGTGCCAGCATGCCGCGGTACACTGAAGCTTTCTTT.

J is TRBJ2-2 and V is TRBV7-3, with D possibly TRBD1 on 5 matching bases. Germline CDR1 is SGHTA and CDR2 is FQGTGA. The CDR3 loop spans 12 amino acids. The germline V and J ends were trimmed by 8 bases and 6 bases, with 10 bases remaining between them. In nucleotides, the CDR3 is TGTGCCAGCTCATTCAGGGCCGGGGAGCTGTTTTTT. Its protein is CASSFRAGELFF.

The chain recombines TRBV27 with TRBJ1-1; 7 nucleotides match TRBD1. The CDR3 covers 13 residues. The V segment lost 5 bases and the J segment 3 bases; nucleotides outside the gene matches: 3. From germline, CDR1 is MNHEY and CDR2 SMNVEV (reference sequence). The CDR3 sequence: CASSRDRHTEAFF. For the CDR3, the DNA is TGTGCCAGCAGTCGGGACAGACACACTGAAGCTTTCTTT.

This chain uses TRBV29-1 with TRBJ1-2, with a possible D match to TRBD1 (5 bases). The length of the CDR3 is 15 residues. The germline V gene encodes CDR1 SQVTM and CDR2 ANQGSEA. Trimming cost V 1 base and J 5 bases, with 17 bases left between them. The CDR3 region has the DNA TGCAGCGTTGAAGTGGGTCTCTGGAGGGGTTATGGCTACACCTTC. It is translated as CSVEVGLWRGYGYTF. The variable domain in full, with the rest retrieved from reference TRBV29-1 and TRBJ1-2, is SAVISQKPSRDICQRGTSLTIQCQVDSQVTMMFWYRQQPGQSLTLIATANQGSEATYESGFVIDKFPISRPNLTFSTLTVSNMSPEDSSIYLCSVEVGLWRGYGYTFGSGTRLTVV.

V usage is TRBV28 and J usage is TRBJ2-7, with no clear D. The CDR3 consists of 13 residues. V lost 6 bases to trimming and J lost 4 bases, with 13 bases between them. Germline CDR1 is MDHEN and CDR2 is SYDVKM. CDR3 in DNA: TGTGCCAGCAGCGACCGCGAGAGGTACGAGCAGTACTTC. This codes for CASSDRERYEQYF.

The V and J genes are TRBV11-2 and TRBJ2-7, with 8 bases lining up with TRBD1. The CDR3 contains 19 residues. Germline V gives CDR1 SGHAT, CDR2 FQNNGV. V trimming: 2 bases; J trimming: 3 bases; junction bases outside the gene matches: 18. The CDR3: CASSLIAPGGKKQVYEQYF. CDR3 DNA: TGTGCCAGCAGCTTAATCGCCCCAGGGGGCAAAAAACAAGTCTACGAGCAGTACTTC.

The chain recombines TRBV7-2 with TRBJ2-7, with D perhaps matching TRBD1 (5 bases). Germline values: CDR1 SGHTA, CDR2 FQGNSA. V was shortened by 2 bases and J by 1 base, with 15 bases between the two germline ends. This CDR3 is 16 amino acids long. The CDR3 nucleotides read TGTGCCAGCAGCTTAACCCCAACAGGCGGTTCCTACGAGCAGTACTTC. This codes for CASSLTPTGGSYEQYF.

This chain uses TRBV5-1 with TRBJ2-7; D is ambiguous. The CDR3 has 16 amino acids. Germline CDR1 SGHRS, CDR2 YFSETQ. V was cut by 1 base and J by 0 bases, with 14 bases left in between. The CDR3 DNA sequence: TGCGCCAGCAGCTTGAGATTGCAGGAAAGCTCCTACGAGCAGTACTTC. Its protein product is CASSLRLQESSYEQYF.

The chain combines TRBV5-1 with TRBJ2-1; tentatively, D is TRBD2 (6 bases). The CDR3 is made up of 15 amino acids. V was cut by 2 bases and J by 1 base, with 10 bases left in between. CDR1 is SGHRS and CDR2 is YFSETQ in the germline V gene. DNA of the CDR3: TGCGCCAGCAGCTTACCGGGACTGTCCTACAATGAGCAGTTCTTC. Translation: CASSLPGLSYNEQFF. The whole variable domain, filled in from reference TRBV5-1 and TRBJ2-1, reads KAGVTQTPRYLIKTRGQQVTLSCSPISGHRSVSWYQQTPGQGLQFLFEYFSETQRNKGNFPGRFSGRQFSNSRSEMNVSTLELGDSALYLCASSLPGLSYNEQFFGPGTRLTVL.

In its sample, this clone was seen once. The V gene is TRBV9, the J gene TRBJ2-1, with 8 nucleotides matching TRBD2. The ends lost 0 bases at V and 4 bases at J; junction bases unmatched: 3. The CDR3 length is 15 residues. Germline V gene lookup returns CDR1 SGDLS and CDR2 YYNGEE. The DNA of the CDR3 is TGTGCCAGCAGCGTAGGCGGGGGGAGGTACAATGAGCAGTTCTTC. As protein: CASSVGGGRYNEQFF.

This chain uses TRBV2 with TRBJ1-2; 8 bases match TRBD1. Trimming took 5 bases from V and 8 from J; bases not matched to a gene: 13. Germline CDR1 is SNHLY and CDR2 is FYNNEI. This CDR3 region has 15 residues. The CDR3 coding sequence is TGTGCCAGCAGTAAAGACAGGGGCGGGAGGATCGGCTACACCTTC. Its protein is CASSKDRGGRIGYTF.

V is TRBV19 and J is TRBJ2-7; a weak D match, TRBD2 (6 bases). In germline, CDR1 is LNHDA, CDR2 SQIVND (reference sequence). The V and J ends lost 7 bases and 2 bases respectively, with 18 bases between them. This CDR3 has 15 amino acids. The CDR3 is CASTPVGGAPYEQYF. The CDR3 coding sequence is TGTGCCAGTACACCGGTGGGGGGAGCCCCCTACGAGCAGTACTTC.

The V call is TRBV7-2, the J call TRBJ1-6; D call uncertain. The V gene's germline CDR1 is SGHTA and CDR2 FQGNSA. There are 15 residues in the CDR3. Trimming removed 5 bases at V and 2 bases at J, with 10 bases between. This chain's CDR3 is CASSPYPTYNSPLHF. The DNA for the CDR3 is TGTGCCAGCAGCCCCTACCCGACCTATAATTCACCCCTCCACTTT.